This entry features one T cell receptor (beta chain) sequence. Brentuximab vedotin exposure varied among the patients, all of whom had relapsed after autologous stem cell transplantation. Magnetic negative selection purified CD4+ T cells from thawed PBMCs. This sample is part of a study of PD-1 blockade in classical Hodgkin lymphoma. Libraries were prepared by immunoSEQ multiplex PCR; TCRdb keeps only in-frame clonotypes and omits some of them. The sample yields some 7,000 clones, around four fifths seen once. V lost 7 bases to trimming and J lost 7 bases, with 19 bases between them. The germline CDR1 and CDR2 sequences are LNHDA and SQIVND (reference sequence). There are 14 residues in the CDR3.

V and J are TRBV19 and TRBJ1-2, with no clear D. The specimen was CD4+ T cells from blood, collected at baseline. The TCR comes from a human donor with classical Hodgkin lymphoma. CDR3 loop: CASTSRAPLLGYTF. CDR3 nucleotides: TGTGCCAGTACCTCCCGGGCACCTTTGCTTGGCTACACCTTC.